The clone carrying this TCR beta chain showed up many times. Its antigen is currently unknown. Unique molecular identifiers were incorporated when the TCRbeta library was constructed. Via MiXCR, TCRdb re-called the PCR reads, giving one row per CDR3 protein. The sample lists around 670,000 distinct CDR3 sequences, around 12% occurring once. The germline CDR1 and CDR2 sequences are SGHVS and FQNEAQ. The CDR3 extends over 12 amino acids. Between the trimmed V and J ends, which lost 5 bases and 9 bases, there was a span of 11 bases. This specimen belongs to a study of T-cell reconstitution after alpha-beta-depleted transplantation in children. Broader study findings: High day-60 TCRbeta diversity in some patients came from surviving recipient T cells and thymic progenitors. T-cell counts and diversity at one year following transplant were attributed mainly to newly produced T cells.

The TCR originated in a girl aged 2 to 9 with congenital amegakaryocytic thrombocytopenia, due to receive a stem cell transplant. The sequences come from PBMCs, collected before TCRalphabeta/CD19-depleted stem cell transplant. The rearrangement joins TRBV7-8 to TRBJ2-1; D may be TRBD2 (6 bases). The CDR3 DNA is TGTGCCAGCAGCGGGAGGAGGATTGAGCAGTTCTTC. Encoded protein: CASSGRRIEQFF.